This TCR beta chain originates from a study of beta chain features in type 1 diabetes. The isolated RNA, all of it, was reverse transcribed, so expressed TCRB transcripts were what got sequenced. Assay: immunoSEQ multiplex PCR; the TCRdb copy retains only in-frame clones and omits some. The sample consists of around 400,000 clones, about 16% of them appearing once. Heparinised blood was drawn once per donor, averaging about 116 mL. This clone was counted between two and nine times. The CDR3 sequence is 12 residues long. V lost 4 bases and J 16 bases, leaving 18 bases between the germline ends. Germline assignment: CDR1 SGHDT and CDR2 YYEEEE.

Sequenced: naive CD4+ T cells from blood. This sequence originates from a woman under 30 in good health. V gene TRBV5-6 combines with J gene TRBJ2-1; D may be TRBD1 (5 bases). CDR3 residues: CASSQGPPKAFF. CDR3 nucleotides: TGTGCCAGCAGCCAGGGTCCTCCTAAGGCATTCTTC.